These 3 T cell receptor beta chains came from one sample sequenced in a study of control samples from healthy donors and cancer patients. Using immunoSEQ multiplex PCR, the repertoire was profiled, and TCRdb retains in-frame clones only, with some absent. The table shows 84,000 or so clones, with 91% occurring only once. The sample consisted of blood. These receptors all come from a man aged 50-59 years in good health.

The chain has TRBV11-1 and TRBJ2-1; 9 positions match TRBD1. CDR3 length: 14 residues. V gave up 5 bases and J gave up 8 bases; unmatched junction bases: 7. Germline V gene sequence: CDR1 SGHAT, CDR2 FQDESV (reference sequence). The CDR3 protein is CASSRRDRDHEQFF. CDR3 DNA: TGTGCCAGCAGCCGCCGGGACAGGGACCATGAGCAGTTCTTC.

The V and J genes are TRBV5-1 and TRBJ2-5; TRBD1 agrees at 9 bases. V dropped 2 bases and J dropped 5; count of bases not matched to a gene: 4. The CDR3 is made up of 14 amino acids. Germline V gives CDR1 SGHRS, CDR2 YFSETQ. The CDR3 bases are TGCGCCAGCAGCTTAGGACAGGGGAGGGAGACCCAGTACTTC. It is translated as CASSLGQGRETQYF.

J is TRBJ2-4 and V is TRBV3-1 (or the pseudogene TRBV3-2); D is uncertain. V lost 2 bases, J lost 7 bases, and 9 bases lay in between. The CDR3 length is 13 residues. The V gene's germline CDR1 is LGHDT and CDR2 YNNKEL (reference sequence). CDR3 in amino acids: CASSQPGQNIQYF. CDR3 DNA: TGTGCCAGCAGCCAACCTGGTCAGAACATTCAGTACTTC.